The 8 T cell receptor beta chains given below trace back to one sample, sequenced in a study of read filtering for tumor transcriptome and immune sequencing. The library was built from roughly 400 ng RNA with molecular barcoded adaptors for alpha/delta and beta/gamma chains. TCRdb re-called the reads through MiXCR, storing one row per CDR3 protein. The data show about 58,000 distinct CDR3 sequences, over 9% seen once. The sample was a population of CD138-negative cells sorted from bone marrow. The receptors shown here come from a donor aged 40 or over with multiple myeloma.

The sample holds a few counts of this clonotype. A much larger clone is a single base away; this may be a read error. The chain has TRBV15 and TRBJ1-4, with 11 positions matching TRBD1. The CDR3 runs 16 residues. CDR1 is LNHNV, CDR2 YYDKDF, per germline (reference sequence). The CDR3 reads CATSDGQGAEDERLFF. The CDR3 DNA follows: TGTGCCACCAGCGACGGACAGGGGGCAGAAGATGAAAGACTGTTTTTT. The full variable domain, in which reference TRBV15 and TRBJ1-4 provide the parts outside the CDR3, is DAMVIQNPRYQVTQFGKPVTLSCSQTLNHNVMYWYQQKSSQAPKLLFHYYDKDFNNEADTPDNFQSRRPNTSFCFLDIRSPGLGDTAMYLCATSDGQGAEDERLFFGSGTQLSVL.

This clonotype has more than one count but fewer than ten. The CDR3 loop reads CASSQETVPGNTIYF. The CDR3, as DNA: TGTGCCAGCAGCCAAGAAACGGTTCCGGGAAACACCATATATTTT. The genes are TRBV3-1 and TRBJ1-3; D unclear. Per the germline V gene, CDR1 is LGHDT and CDR2 is YNNKEL (reference sequence). The ends were cut back, 0 bases at V and 4 bases at J, with 10 bases in the middle. CDR3 length equals 15 residues.

J is TRBJ2-1 and V is TRBV19; TRBD1 agrees at 9 bases. This CDR3 is built from 15 residues. Germline V gives CDR1 LNHDA, CDR2 SQIVND (reference sequence). The junction had 4 bases not matched to a gene; V was cut back by 3 bases and J by 4 bases. The CDR3 sequence is CASSIRDRAYNEQFF. CDR3 sequence (DNA): TGTGCCAGTAGTATCAGGGACAGGGCTTACAATGAGCAGTTCTTC. Full variable domain (missing parts from reference TRBV19 and TRBJ2-1): DGGITQSPKYLFRKEGQNVTLSCEQNLNHDAMYWYRQDPGQGLRLIYYSQIVNDFQKGDIAEGYSVSREKKESFPLTVTSAQKNPTAFYLCASSIRDRAYNEQFFGPGTRLTVL.

This clonotype came up many times. The CDR3 reads CSARDGLSNQPQHF. CDR3 DNA: TGCAGCGCCAGGGACGGGCTAAGCAATCAGCCCCAGCATTTT. The rearrangement uses TRBV29-1 and TRBJ1-5, with a weak D call TRBD1 (5 bases). The CDR3 contains 14 residues. Between the trimmed V and J ends, which lost 7 bases and 1 base, there was a span of 14 bases. CDR1 is SQVTM, CDR2 ANQGSEA, per germline.

This clonotype was seen at least ten times. The rearrangement links TRBV28 to TRBJ2-5; 16 bases map to TRBD2. V gave up 5 bases and J gave up 6 bases; unmatched junction bases: 6. This CDR3 has 16 amino acids. Germline V CDR1 and CDR2: MDHEN, SYDVKM. CDR3 in DNA: TGTGCCAGCAGTCCGGGACTAGCGGGGGGGCAGAAGACCCAGTACTTC. It translates to CASSPGLAGGQKTQYF.

The gene calls are TRBV20-1 and TRBJ2-7, with D uncertain. Germline CDR1 and CDR2: DFQATT and SNEGSKA (reference sequence). Trimming cost V 5 bases and J 1 base, with 15 bases left between them. CDR3 length: 14 amino acids. In nucleotides, the CDR3 is TGCAGTGCTGAAAGCGACGTGGGGTCCTACGAGCAGTACTTC. As protein: CSAESDVGSYEQYF.

A note on this clonotype: Possible read error: a much larger clone is one base away. The chain carries TRBV27 and TRBJ1-5; D call uncertain. The germline V and J ends were trimmed by 6 bases and 1 base, with 4 bases remaining between them. This CDR3 contains 12 residues. The germline V gene encodes CDR1 MNHEY and CDR2 SMNVEV (reference sequence). As DNA, the CDR3 is TGTGCCAGCAGCGGGAGCAATCAGCCCCAGCATTTT. Translated: CASSGSNQPQHF.

The V and J genes are TRBV3-1 and TRBJ2-6, with 11 bases that match TRBD1. Per germline, CDR1 LGHDT and CDR2 YNNKEL (reference sequence). With V trimmed by 3 bases and J by 2 bases, 0 bases remained unmatched. The CDR3 runs 16 residues. The CDR3 DNA follows: TGTGCCAGCAGCCAGGACAGGGGGCCTGGGGCCAACGTCCTGACTTTC. Its translation is CASSQDRGPGANVLTF.